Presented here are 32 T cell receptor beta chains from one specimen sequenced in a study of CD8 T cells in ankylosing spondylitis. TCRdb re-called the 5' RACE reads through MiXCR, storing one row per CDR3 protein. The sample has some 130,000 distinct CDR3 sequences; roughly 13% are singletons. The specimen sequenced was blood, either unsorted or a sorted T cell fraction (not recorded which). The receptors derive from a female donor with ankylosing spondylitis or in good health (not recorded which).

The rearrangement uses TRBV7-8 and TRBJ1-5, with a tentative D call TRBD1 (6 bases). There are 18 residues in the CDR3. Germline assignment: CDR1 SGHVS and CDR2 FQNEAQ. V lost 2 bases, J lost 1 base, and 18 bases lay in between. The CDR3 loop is CASSLRYRESVSNQPQHF. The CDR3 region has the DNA TGTGCCAGCAGCTTACGATACAGGGAGAGCGTAAGCAATCAGCCCCAGCATTTT.

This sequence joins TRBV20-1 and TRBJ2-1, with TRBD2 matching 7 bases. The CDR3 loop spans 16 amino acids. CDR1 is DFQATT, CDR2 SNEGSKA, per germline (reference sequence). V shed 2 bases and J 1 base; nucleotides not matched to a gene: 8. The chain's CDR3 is CSARPLREFSYNEQFF. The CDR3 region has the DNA TGCAGTGCTAGACCCCTGCGGGAGTTTTCCTACAATGAGCAGTTCTTC.

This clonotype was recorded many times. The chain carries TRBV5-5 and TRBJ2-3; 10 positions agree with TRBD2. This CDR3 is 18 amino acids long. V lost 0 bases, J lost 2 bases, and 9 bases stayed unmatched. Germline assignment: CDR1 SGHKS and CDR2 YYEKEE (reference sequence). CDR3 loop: CASSLVASGSSFTDTQYF. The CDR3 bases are TGTGCCAGCAGCTTGGTGGCTAGCGGGAGTTCCTTCACAGATACGCAGTATTTT.

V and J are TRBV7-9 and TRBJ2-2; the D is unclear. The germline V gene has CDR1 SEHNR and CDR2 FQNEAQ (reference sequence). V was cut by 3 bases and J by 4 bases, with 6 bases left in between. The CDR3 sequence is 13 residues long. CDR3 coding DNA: TGTGCCAGCAGCTTCTTGTCCACCGGGGAGCTGTTTTTT. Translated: CASSFLSTGELFF.

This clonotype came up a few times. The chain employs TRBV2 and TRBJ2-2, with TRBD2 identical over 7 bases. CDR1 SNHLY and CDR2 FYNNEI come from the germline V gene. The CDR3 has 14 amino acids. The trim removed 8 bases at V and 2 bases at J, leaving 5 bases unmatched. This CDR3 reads CASRAGDNTGELFF. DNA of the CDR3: TGTGCCAGCCGGGCGGGGGATAACACCGGGGAGCTGTTTTTT. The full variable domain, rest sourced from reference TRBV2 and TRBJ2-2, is EPEVTQTPSHQVTQMGQEVILRCVPISNHLYFYWYRQILGQKVEFLVSFYNNEISEKSEIFDDQFSVERPDGSNFTLKIRSTKLEDSAMYFCASRAGDNTGELFFGEGSRLTVL.

As DNA, the CDR3 is TGCGCCAGCAGCTTGGCCGCCGGAGCGGGAGTAGTATCCTACAATGAGCAGTTCTTC. Translated: CASSLAAGAGVVSYNEQFF. The chain is built from TRBV5-1 and TRBJ2-1; 8 nucleotides agree with TRBD2. The CDR3 runs to 19 residues. Germline-derived CDR1 and CDR2 are SGHRS and YFSETQ. Losses at the gene ends were 0 bases for V and 1 base for J; bases not matched to a gene: 12.

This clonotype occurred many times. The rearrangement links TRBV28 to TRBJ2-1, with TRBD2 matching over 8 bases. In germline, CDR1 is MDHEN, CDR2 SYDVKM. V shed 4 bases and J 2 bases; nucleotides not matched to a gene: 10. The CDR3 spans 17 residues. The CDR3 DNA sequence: TGTGCCAGCAGTTCCCCTGGCGGGGGGACGCCCTACAATGAGCAGTTCTTC. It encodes CASSSPGGGTPYNEQFF.

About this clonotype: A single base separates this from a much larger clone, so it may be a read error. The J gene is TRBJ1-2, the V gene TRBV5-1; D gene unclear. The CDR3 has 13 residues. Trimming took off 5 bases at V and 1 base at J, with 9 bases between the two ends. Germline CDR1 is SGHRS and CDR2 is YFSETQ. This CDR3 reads CASREQINYGYTF. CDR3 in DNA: TGCGCCAGCAGGGAGCAGATTAACTATGGCTACACCTTC.

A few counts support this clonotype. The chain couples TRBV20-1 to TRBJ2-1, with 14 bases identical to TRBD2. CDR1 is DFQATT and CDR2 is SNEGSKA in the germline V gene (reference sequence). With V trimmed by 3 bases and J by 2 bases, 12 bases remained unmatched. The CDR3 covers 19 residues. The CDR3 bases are TGCAGTGCTAGGGGGGACGGGACTAGCGGGGGTAAGACCTACAATGAGCAGTTCTTC. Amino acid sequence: CSARGDGTSGGKTYNEQFF.

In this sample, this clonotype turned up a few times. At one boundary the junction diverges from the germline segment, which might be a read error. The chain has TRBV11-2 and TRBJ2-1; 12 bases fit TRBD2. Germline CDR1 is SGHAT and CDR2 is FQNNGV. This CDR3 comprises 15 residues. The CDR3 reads CASSLASSGRVVQFF. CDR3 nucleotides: TGCGCCAGCAGCTTAGCGTCTAGCGGGAGGGTAGTGCAGTTCTTC.

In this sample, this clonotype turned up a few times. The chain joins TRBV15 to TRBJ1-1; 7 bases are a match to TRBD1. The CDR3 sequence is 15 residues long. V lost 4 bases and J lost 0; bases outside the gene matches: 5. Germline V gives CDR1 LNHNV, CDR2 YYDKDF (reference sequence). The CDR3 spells CATSTAGQLNTEAFF. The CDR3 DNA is TGTGCCACCAGCACGGCGGGACAGCTGAACACTGAAGCTTTCTTT.

The CDR3 sequence: CASSQATDTQYF. The DNA for the CDR3 is TGTGCCAGCAGCCAGGCAACAGATACGCAGTATTTT. The chain joins TRBV3-1 to TRBJ2-3; D gene ambiguous. Germline values: CDR1 LGHDT, CDR2 YNNKEL (reference sequence). V was clipped by 3 bases and J by 3 bases, with 4 bases between them. The CDR3 sequence is 12 residues long.

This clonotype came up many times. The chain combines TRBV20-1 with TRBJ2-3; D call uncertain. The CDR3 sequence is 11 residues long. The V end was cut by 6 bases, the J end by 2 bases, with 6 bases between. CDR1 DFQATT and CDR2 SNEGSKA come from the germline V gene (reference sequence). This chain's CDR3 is CSAGSTDTQYF. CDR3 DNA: TGCAGTGCAGGTTCCACAGATACGCAGTATTTT.

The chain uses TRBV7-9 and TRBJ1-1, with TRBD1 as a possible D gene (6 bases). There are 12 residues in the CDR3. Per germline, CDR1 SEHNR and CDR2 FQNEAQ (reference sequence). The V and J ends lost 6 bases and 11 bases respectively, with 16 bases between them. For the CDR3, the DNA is TGTGCCAGCAGTTACGAGACAGGACCGGCTTTCTTT. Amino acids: CASSYETGPAFF.

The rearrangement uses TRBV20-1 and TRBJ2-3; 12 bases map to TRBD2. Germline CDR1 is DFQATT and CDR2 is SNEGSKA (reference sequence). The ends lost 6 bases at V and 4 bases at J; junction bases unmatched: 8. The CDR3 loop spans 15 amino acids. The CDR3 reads CSAFPTSGSPDTQYF. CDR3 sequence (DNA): TGCAGTGCGTTTCCGACTAGCGGGAGTCCAGATACGCAGTATTTT.

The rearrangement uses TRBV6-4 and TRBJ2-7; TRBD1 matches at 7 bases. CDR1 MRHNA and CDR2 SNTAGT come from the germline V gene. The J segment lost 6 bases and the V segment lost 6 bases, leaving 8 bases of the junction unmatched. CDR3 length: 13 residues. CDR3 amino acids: CASSAAPGGEQYF. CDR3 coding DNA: TGTGCCAGCAGCGCGGCTCCAGGGGGCGAGCAGTACTTC.

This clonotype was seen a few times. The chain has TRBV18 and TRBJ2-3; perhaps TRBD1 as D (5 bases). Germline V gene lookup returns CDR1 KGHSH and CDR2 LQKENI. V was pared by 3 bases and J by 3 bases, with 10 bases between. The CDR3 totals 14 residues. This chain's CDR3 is CASSPSGATDTQYF. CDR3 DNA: TGTGCCAGCTCACCCAGTGGGGCAACAGATACGCAGTATTTT.

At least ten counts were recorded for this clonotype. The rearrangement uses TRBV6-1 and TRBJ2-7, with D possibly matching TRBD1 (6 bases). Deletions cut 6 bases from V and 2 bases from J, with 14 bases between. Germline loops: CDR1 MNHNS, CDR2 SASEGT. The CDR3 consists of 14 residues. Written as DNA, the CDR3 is TGTGCCAGCAGAAAACCGGGACATCCCTACGAGCAGTACTTC. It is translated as CASRKPGHPYEQYF.

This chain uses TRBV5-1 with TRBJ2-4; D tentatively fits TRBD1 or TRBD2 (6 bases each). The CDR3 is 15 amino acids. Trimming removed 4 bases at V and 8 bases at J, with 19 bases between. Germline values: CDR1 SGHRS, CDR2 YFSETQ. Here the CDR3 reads CASSLAGQTGDIQYF. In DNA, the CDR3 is TGCGCCAGCAGCCTCGCAGGACAGACGGGGGACATTCAGTACTTC.

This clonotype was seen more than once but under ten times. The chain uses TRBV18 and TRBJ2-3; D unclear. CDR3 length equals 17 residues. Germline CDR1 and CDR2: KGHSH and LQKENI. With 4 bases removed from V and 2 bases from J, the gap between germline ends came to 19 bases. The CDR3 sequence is CASSQSGPSISTDTQYF. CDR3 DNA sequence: TGTGCCAGCTCACAGTCGGGCCCCTCGATCTCCACAGATACGCAGTATTTT. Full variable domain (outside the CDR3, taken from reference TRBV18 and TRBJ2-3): NAGVMQNPRHLVRRRGQEARLRCSPMKGHSHVYWYRQLPEEGLKFMVYLQKENIIDESGMPKERFSAEFPKEGPSILRIQQVVRGDSAAYFCASSQSGPSISTDTQYFGPGTRLTVL.

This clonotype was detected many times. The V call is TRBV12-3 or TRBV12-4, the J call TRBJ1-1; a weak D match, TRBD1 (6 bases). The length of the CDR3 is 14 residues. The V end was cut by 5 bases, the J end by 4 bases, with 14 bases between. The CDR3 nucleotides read TGTGCCAGCAGTCCCCGCGGGGGCGTCACTGAAGCTTTCTTT. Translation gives CASSPRGGVTEAFF.

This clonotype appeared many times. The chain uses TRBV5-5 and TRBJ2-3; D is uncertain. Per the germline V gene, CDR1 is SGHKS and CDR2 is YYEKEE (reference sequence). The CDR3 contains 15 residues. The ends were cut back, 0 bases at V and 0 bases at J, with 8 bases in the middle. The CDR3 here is CASSLDGVSTDTQYF. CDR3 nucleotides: TGTGCCAGCAGCTTGGATGGGGTGAGCACAGATACGCAGTATTTT.

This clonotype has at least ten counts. The CDR3 sequence is CASSLMFDEGNEQFF. Here the CDR3 DNA reads TGTGCCAGCAGCTTAATGTTCGATGAGGGGAATGAGCAGTTCTTC. The chain employs TRBV7-3 and TRBJ2-1; either TRBD1 or TRBD2 may supply D (5 bases each). The germline V gene encodes CDR1 SGHTA and CDR2 FQGTGA. Trimming removed 1 base at V and 7 bases at J, with 14 bases between. The CDR3 loop spans 15 amino acids.

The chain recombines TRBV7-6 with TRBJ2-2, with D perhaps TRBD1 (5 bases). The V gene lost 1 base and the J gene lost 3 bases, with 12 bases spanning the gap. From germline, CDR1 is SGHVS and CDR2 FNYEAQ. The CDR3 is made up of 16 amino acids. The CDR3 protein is CASSLDRQGHTGELFF. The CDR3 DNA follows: TGTGCCAGCAGCTTAGATCGGCAGGGTCACACCGGGGAGCTGTTTTTT. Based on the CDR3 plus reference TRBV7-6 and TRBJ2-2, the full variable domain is GAGVSQSPRYKVTKRGQDVALRCDPISGHVSLYWYRQALGQGPEFLTYFNYEAQQDKSGLPNDRFSAERPEGSISTLTIQRTEQRDSAMYRCASSLDRQGHTGELFFGEGSRLTVL.

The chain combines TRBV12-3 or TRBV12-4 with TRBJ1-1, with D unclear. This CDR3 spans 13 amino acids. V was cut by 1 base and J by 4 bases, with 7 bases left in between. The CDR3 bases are TGTGCCAGCAGTTTAGACGTTGGCACTGAAGCTTTCTTT. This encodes CASSLDVGTEAFF.

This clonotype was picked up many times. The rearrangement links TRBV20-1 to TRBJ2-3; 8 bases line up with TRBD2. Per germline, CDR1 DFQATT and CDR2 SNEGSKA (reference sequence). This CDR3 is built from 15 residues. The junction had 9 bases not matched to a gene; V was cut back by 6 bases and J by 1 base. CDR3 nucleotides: TGCAGTGCCGAGGATCTAGCGGGTCGCACAGATACGCAGTATTTT. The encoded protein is CSAEDLAGRTDTQYF.

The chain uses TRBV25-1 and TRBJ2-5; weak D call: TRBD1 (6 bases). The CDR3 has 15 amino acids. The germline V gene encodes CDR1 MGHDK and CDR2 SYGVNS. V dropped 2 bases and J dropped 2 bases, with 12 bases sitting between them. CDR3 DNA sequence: TGTGCCAGCAGTGAACTCAAAGACAGGCAAGAGACCCAGTACTTC. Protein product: CASSELKDRQETQYF.

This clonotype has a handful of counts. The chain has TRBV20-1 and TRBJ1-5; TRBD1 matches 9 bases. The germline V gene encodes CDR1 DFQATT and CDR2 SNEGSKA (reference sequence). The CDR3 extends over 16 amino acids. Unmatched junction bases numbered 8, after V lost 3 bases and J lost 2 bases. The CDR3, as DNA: TGCAGTGCTAGGGACAGGGGAGGTTTCGGCAATCAGCCCCAGCATTTT. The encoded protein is CSARDRGGFGNQPQHF.

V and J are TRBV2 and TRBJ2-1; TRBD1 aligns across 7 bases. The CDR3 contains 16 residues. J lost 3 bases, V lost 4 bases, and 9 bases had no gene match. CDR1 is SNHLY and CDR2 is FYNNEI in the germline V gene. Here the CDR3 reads CASSGYGQVRYNEQFF. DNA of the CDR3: TGTGCCAGCAGTGGATACGGACAGGTTCGCTACAATGAGCAGTTCTTC. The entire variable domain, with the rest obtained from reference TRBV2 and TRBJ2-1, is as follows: EPEVTQTPSHQVTQMGQEVILRCVPISNHLYFYWYRQILGQKVEFLVSFYNNEISEKSEIFDDQFSVERPDGSNFTLKIRSTKLEDSAMYFCASSGYGQVRYNEQFFGPGTRLTVL.

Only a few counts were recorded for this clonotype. This CDR3 is CASSRPRVTDTQYF. DNA for the CDR3: TGCGCCAGCAGCCGCCCAAGGGTCACAGATACGCAGTATTTT. V usage is TRBV4-1 and J usage is TRBJ2-3; D unclear. Germline V lookup: CDR1 MGHRA, CDR2 YSYEKL. Trimming took off 4 bases at V and 2 bases at J, with 10 bases between the two ends. The length of the CDR3 is 14 residues.

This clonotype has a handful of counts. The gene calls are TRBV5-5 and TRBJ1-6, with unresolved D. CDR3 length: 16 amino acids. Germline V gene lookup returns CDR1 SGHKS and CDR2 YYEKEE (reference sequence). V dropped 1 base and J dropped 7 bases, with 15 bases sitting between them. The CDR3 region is CASSLSILAGNSPLHF. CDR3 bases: TGTGCCAGCAGCTTGTCTATCCTCGCTGGCAATTCACCCCTCCACTTT.

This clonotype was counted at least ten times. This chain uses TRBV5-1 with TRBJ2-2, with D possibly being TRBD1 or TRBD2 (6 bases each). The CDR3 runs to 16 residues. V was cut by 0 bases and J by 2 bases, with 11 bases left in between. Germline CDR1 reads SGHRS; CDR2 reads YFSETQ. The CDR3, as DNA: TGCGCCAGCAGCTTGGAGGGGGGCCGAAACACCGGGGAGCTGTTTTTT. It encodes CASSLEGGRNTGELFF.